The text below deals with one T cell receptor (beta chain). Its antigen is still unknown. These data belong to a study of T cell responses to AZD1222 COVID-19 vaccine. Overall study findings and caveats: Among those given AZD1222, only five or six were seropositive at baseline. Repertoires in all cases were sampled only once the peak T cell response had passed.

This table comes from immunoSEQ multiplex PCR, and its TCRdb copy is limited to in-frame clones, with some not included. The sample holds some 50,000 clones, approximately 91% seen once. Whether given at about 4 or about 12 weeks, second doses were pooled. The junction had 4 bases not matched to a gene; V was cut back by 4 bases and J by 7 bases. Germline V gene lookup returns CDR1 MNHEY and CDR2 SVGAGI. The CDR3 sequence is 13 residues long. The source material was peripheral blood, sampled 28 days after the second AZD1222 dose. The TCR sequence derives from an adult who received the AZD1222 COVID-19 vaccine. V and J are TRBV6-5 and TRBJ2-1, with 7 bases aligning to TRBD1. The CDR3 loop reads CASSLGQANEQFF. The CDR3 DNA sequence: TGTGCCAGCAGTTTAGGACAGGCGAATGAGCAGTTCTTC.